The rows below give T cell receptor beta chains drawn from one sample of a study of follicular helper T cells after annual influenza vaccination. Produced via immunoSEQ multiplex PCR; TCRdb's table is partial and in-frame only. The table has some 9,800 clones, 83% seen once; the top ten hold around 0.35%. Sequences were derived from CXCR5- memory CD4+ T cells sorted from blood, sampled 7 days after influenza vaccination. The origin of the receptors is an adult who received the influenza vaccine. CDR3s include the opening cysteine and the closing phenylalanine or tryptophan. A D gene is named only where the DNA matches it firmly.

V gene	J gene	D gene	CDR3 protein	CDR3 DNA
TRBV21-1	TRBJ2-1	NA	CASSKPHYSYRTDNNEQFF	TGTGCCAGCAGCAAACCACATTATAGCTATCGGACGGACAACAATGAGCAGTTCTTC
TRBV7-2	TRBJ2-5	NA	CASSLRRAGETQYF	TGTGCCAGCAGCTTAAGACGGGCCGGGGAGACCCAGTACTTC
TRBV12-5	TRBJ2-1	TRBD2	CASGLASGVSNEQFF	TGTGCTAGTGGTTTGGCTAGCGGGGTTAGCAATGAGCAGTTCTTC
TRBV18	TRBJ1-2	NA	CASSPSGDGYTF	TGTGCCAGCTCACCTTCAGGGGATGGCTACACCTTC
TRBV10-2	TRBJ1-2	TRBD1	CASSDTGTGYGYTF	TGCGCCAGCAGTGACACCGGGACAGGGTATGGCTACACCTTC
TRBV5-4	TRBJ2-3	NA	CASSPMEGPADTQYF	TGTGCCAGCAGCCCAATGGAGGGACCGGCAGATACGCAGTATTTT
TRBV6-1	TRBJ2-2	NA	CAILVRGDTGELFF	TGTGCAATTCTGGTCCGGGGCGACACCGGGGAGCTGTTTTTT
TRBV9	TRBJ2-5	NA	CASSPPDSGTQYF	TGTGCCAGCAGCCCTCCCGACTCCGGGACCCAGTACTTC
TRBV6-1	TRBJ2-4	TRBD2	CASSELAGVSKNIQYF	TGTGCCAGCAGTGAATTAGCGGGGGTCTCCAAAAACATTCAGTACTTC
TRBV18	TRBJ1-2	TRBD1	CASSLGQEPPYGYTF	TGTGCCAGCTCACTGGGACAGGAGCCACCCTATGGCTACACCTTC